These 2 T cell receptor beta chains were sequenced from one sample in a study of ipilimumab plus nivolumab after autologous stem cell transplantation. Sequenced by immunoSEQ multiplex PCR; TCRdb stores in-frame clones only, minus some. The repertoire holds some 25,000 clones, roughly 86% seen once, with roughly 5% in the top ten. This material consisted of PBMCs, taken in a trial of ipilimumab plus nivolumab as post-transplant consolidation. The receptors derive from a male donor with diffuse large B-cell lymphoma.

The chain uses TRBV15 and TRBJ2-7, with D perhaps matching TRBD2 (6 bases). Germline values: CDR1 LNHNV, CDR2 YYDKDF (reference sequence). Trimming removed 0 bases from V and 6 bases from J, with 15 bases in between. The CDR3 runs 15 residues. CDR3 in amino acids: CATSRDRRRVGEQYF. The CDR3 DNA sequence: TGTGCCACCAGCAGAGATAGGAGGAGGGTAGGCGAGCAGTACTTC.

Only a few counts were recorded for this clone. V is TRBV9 and J is TRBJ1-5, with no clear D. The V end was cut by 0 bases, the J end by 0 bases, with 7 bases between. Germline values: CDR1 SGDLS, CDR2 YYNGEE. This CDR3 spans 15 amino acids. CDR3 protein: CASSVEGYSNQPQHF. The CDR3 DNA follows: TGTGCCAGCAGCGTAGAAGGGTATAGCAATCAGCCCCAGCATTTT. Looking up the rest from reference TRBV9 and TRBJ1-5 gives the full variable domain: DSGVTQTPKHLITATGQRVTLRCSPRSGDLSVYWYQQSLDQGLQFLIQYYNGEERAKGNILERFSAQQFPDLHSELNLSSLELGDSALYFCASSVEGYSNQPQHFGDGTRLSIL.